Listed below are T cell receptor beta chains from one sample, sequenced in a study of T cell responses to AZD1222 COVID-19 vaccine. The table came from immunoSEQ multiplex PCR; TCRdb's copy has only in-frame clones and leaves some out. The sample holds tens of thousands of clones, about nine tenths seen once. This specimen consisted of peripheral blood, obtained 28 days after the second AZD1222 dose. The receptor source for this set is an adult who received the AZD1222 COVID-19 vaccine. Both conserved end residues are part of each CDR3. The order of the fields is D gene, V gene, clone size, J gene, CDR3 protein, CDR3 DNA. A D gene is named only where the DNA matches it firmly. Expanded clones are given a class, and other clones once, few, many or no size at all.

d_call: .
v_call: TRBV7-6
clone_size: .
j_call: TRBJ1-6
cdr3_aa: CASSLAPASYNSPLHF
cdr3_nt: TGTGCCAGCAGCTTAGCTCCGGCTAGCTATAATTCACCCCTCCACTTT

d_call: .
v_call: TRBV19
clone_size: .
j_call: TRBJ1-4
cdr3_aa: CASSINGPPNEKLFF
cdr3_nt: TGTGCCAGTAGTATAAACGGGCCGCCTAATGAAAAACTGTTTTTT

d_call: .
v_call: TRBV28
clone_size: .
j_call: TRBJ2-5
cdr3_aa: CASQRPGQETQYF
cdr3_nt: TGTGCCAGCCAACGCCCGGGCCAAGAGACCCAGTACTTC

d_call: TRBD1
v_call: TRBV25-1
clone_size: .
j_call: TRBJ2-7
cdr3_aa: CASSEYGTGAGEQYF
cdr3_nt: TGTGCCAGCAGTGAATACGGGACAGGGGCCGGCGAGCAGTACTTC

d_call: TRBD1
v_call: TRBV19
clone_size: .
j_call: TRBJ1-2
cdr3_aa: CASSTRQGTYGYTF
cdr3_nt: TGTGCCAGTAGTACTAGACAGGGAACGTATGGCTACACCTTC

d_call: .
v_call: TRBV5-6
clone_size: .
j_call: TRBJ1-1
cdr3_aa: CASSLVAADLNTEAFF
cdr3_nt: TGTGCCAGCAGCTTGGTAGCCGCGGATTTGAACACTGAAGCTTTCTTT

d_call: .
v_call: TRBV6-6
clone_size: .
j_call: TRBJ1-1
cdr3_aa: CASSTDENTEAFF
cdr3_nt: TGTGCCAGCAGTACAGACGAGAACACTGAAGCTTTCTTT

d_call: TRBD1
v_call: TRBV2
clone_size: .
j_call: TRBJ1-1
cdr3_aa: CASSAGGLNTEAFF
cdr3_nt: TGTGCCAGCAGCGCAGGGGGGCTGAACACTGAAGCTTTCTTT

d_call: TRBD2
v_call: TRBV13
clone_size: .
j_call: TRBJ2-3
cdr3_aa: CASSLVGLAGVKDTQYF
cdr3_nt: TGTGCCAGCAGCTTAGTGGGACTAGCGGGAGTGAAAGATACGCAGTATTTT

d_call: .
v_call: TRBV19
clone_size: .
j_call: TRBJ2-7
cdr3_aa: CASSGVSRSGYEQYF
cdr3_nt: TGTGCCAGTAGTGGAGTTTCCAGGTCTGGCTACGAGCAGTACTTC

d_call: TRBD2
v_call: TRBV7-2
clone_size: .
j_call: TRBJ2-2
cdr3_aa: CASSLGLAGVSGELFF
cdr3_nt: TGTGCCAGCAGCTTAGGGTTAGCGGGAGTGTCCGGGGAGCTGTTTTTT

d_call: .
v_call: TRBV15
clone_size: .
j_call: TRBJ2-7
cdr3_aa: CATSRSGPYEQYF
cdr3_nt: TGTGCCACCAGCAGAAGCGGGCCGTACGAGCAGTACTTC

d_call: .
v_call: TRBV6-5
clone_size: .
j_call: TRBJ1-1
cdr3_aa: CATEVDTEAFF
cdr3_nt: TGTGCCACCGAAGTCGACACTGAAGCTTTCTTT

d_call: .
v_call: TRBV11-1
clone_size: .
j_call: TRBJ2-1
cdr3_aa: CASRLGDEQFF
cdr3_nt: TGTGCCAGCAGGCTGGGGGATGAGCAGTTCTTC

d_call: .
v_call: TRBV11-3
clone_size: .
j_call: TRBJ2-2
cdr3_aa: CASSSPYGELFF
cdr3_nt: TGTGCCAGCAGCTCCCCCTACGGGGAGCTGTTTTTT

d_call: .
v_call: TRBV15
clone_size: .
j_call: TRBJ2-7
cdr3_aa: CATSRESAVSYEQYF
cdr3_nt: TGTGCCACCAGCAGAGAATCCGCTGTTTCCTACGAGCAGTACTTC

d_call: .
v_call: TRBV5-1
clone_size: .
j_call: TRBJ2-1
cdr3_aa: CASSGGALYNEQFF
cdr3_nt: TGCGCCAGCAGCGGCGGGGCTCTCTACAATGAGCAGTTCTTC

d_call: .
v_call: TRBV11-3
clone_size: .
j_call: TRBJ2-7
cdr3_aa: CASSSEAVYEQYF
cdr3_nt: TGTGCCAGCAGCTCAGAGGCGGTCTACGAGCAGTACTTC

d_call: TRBD2
v_call: TRBV25-1
clone_size: .
j_call: TRBJ2-1
cdr3_aa: CASGLRTSGSNEQFF
cdr3_nt: TGTGCCAGCGGCCTCAGGACAAGCGGGAGTAATGAGCAGTTCTTC

d_call: TRBD1
v_call: TRBV7-8
clone_size: .
j_call: TRBJ2-7
cdr3_aa: CASSSRYPGTGDEQYF
cdr3_nt: TGTGCCAGCAGCTCTAGATACCCCGGGACAGGGGACGAGCAGTACTTC

d_call: TRBD2
v_call: TRBV11-2
clone_size: .
j_call: TRBJ2-5
cdr3_aa: CASSPLAGEGTQYF
cdr3_nt: TGTGCCAGCAGTCCCCTAGCGGGAGAAGGGACCCAGTACTTC

d_call: TRBD1
v_call: TRBV7-9
clone_size: .
j_call: TRBJ1-4
cdr3_aa: CASSTRGGAWETNEKLFF
cdr3_nt: TGTGCCAGCAGCACCAGGGGGGGCGCGTGGGAGACTAATGAAAAACTGTTTTTT

d_call: .
v_call: TRBV14
clone_size: .
j_call: TRBJ2-1
cdr3_aa: CASSQDAGQGFASGSHNEQFF
cdr3_nt: TGTGCCAGCAGCCAAGACGCCGGACAGGGGTTTGCTAGCGGGAGTCACAATGAGCAGTTCTTC

d_call: .
v_call: TRBV5-6
clone_size: .
j_call: TRBJ1-2
cdr3_aa: CASSFLSPGTPPANYGYTF
cdr3_nt: TGTGCCAGCAGCTTTCTCTCACCCGGGACACCCCCGGCGAACTATGGCTACACCTTC

d_call: .
v_call: TRBV7-9
clone_size: .
j_call: TRBJ1-2
cdr3_aa: CASSLDPVGYGYTF
cdr3_nt: TGTGCCAGCAGCTTAGACCCGGTGGGCTATGGCTACACCTTC

d_call: TRBD2
v_call: TRBV5-1
clone_size: .
j_call: TRBJ2-3
cdr3_aa: CASSPSGTRTDTQYF
cdr3_nt: TGCGCCAGCAGCCCTAGCGGGACTAGGACAGATACGCAGTATTTT

d_call: .
v_call: TRBV7-9
clone_size: .
j_call: TRBJ2-5
cdr3_aa: CASSLAGGQETQYF
cdr3_nt: TGTGCCAGCAGCTTAGCAGGAGGGCAAGAGACCCAGTACTTC

d_call: .
v_call: TRBV3-1/TRBV3-2
clone_size: .
j_call: TRBJ2-5
cdr3_aa: CASSQRGAQETQYF
cdr3_nt: TGTGCCAGCAGCCAAAGGGGAGCTCAAGAGACCCAGTACTTC

d_call: TRBD1
v_call: TRBV15
clone_size: .
j_call: TRBJ1-4
cdr3_aa: CATSRDRQGTNEKLFF
cdr3_nt: TGTGCCACCAGCAGAGATCGACAGGGGACTAATGAAAAACTGTTTTTT

d_call: TRBD1
v_call: TRBV27
clone_size: once
j_call: TRBJ2-7
cdr3_aa: CASSIRQGAPYEQYF
cdr3_nt: TGTGCCAGCAGTATTCGACAGGGGGCTCCCTACGAGCAGTACTTC

d_call: .
v_call: TRBV6-5
clone_size: .
j_call: TRBJ2-7
cdr3_aa: CASIASGRTYEQYF
cdr3_nt: TGTGCCAGCATCGCCTCGGGGCGAACCTACGAGCAGTACTTC

d_call: TRBD1
v_call: TRBV11-3
clone_size: .
j_call: TRBJ1-4
cdr3_aa: CASSRPGQSRKLFF
cdr3_nt: TGTGCCAGCAGCCGCCCGGGACAGTCCCGAAAACTGTTTTTT

d_call: TRBD1
v_call: TRBV10-1
clone_size: .
j_call: TRBJ2-7
cdr3_aa: CASSEDRGFLREQYF
cdr3_nt: TGCGCCAGCAGTGAGGACAGGGGATTCCTGCGGGAGCAGTACTTC

d_call: TRBD1
v_call: TRBV28
clone_size: .
j_call: TRBJ2-5
cdr3_aa: CASSLGTGEETQYF
cdr3_nt: TGTGCCAGCAGTTTAGGGACAGGGGAAGAGACCCAGTACTTC

d_call: .
v_call: TRBV6-5
clone_size: .
j_call: TRBJ1-2
cdr3_aa: CASSSGPYGYTF
cdr3_nt: TGTGCCAGCAGTTCGGGCCCCTATGGCTACACCTTC

d_call: TRBD1
v_call: TRBV10-3
clone_size: .
j_call: TRBJ1-2
cdr3_aa: CAIGQGGTGPTGYTF
cdr3_nt: TGTGCCATCGGCCAGGGAGGGACAGGCCCTACGGGCTACACCTTC

d_call: .
v_call: TRBV5-5
clone_size: .
j_call: TRBJ2-2
cdr3_aa: CASSLGRTNTGELFF
cdr3_nt: TGTGCCAGCAGCTTAGGGAGAACGAACACCGGGGAGCTGTTTTTT

d_call: TRBD1
v_call: TRBV6-5
clone_size: .
j_call: TRBJ1-2
cdr3_aa: CASTRDRANYGYTF
cdr3_nt: TGTGCCAGCACCCGGGACAGAGCTAACTATGGCTACACCTTC

d_call: .
v_call: TRBV7-2
clone_size: once
j_call: TRBJ1-2
cdr3_aa: CASTSPANYGYTF
cdr3_nt: TGTGCCAGCACCTCACCCGCTAACTATGGCTACACCTTC

d_call: .
v_call: TRBV9
clone_size: .
j_call: TRBJ1-4
cdr3_aa: CASSVASRGTNEKLFF
cdr3_nt: TGTGCCAGCAGCGTAGCCAGTCGTGGGACTAATGAAAAACTGTTTTTT

d_call: .
v_call: TRBV7-2
clone_size: .
j_call: TRBJ2-6
cdr3_aa: CASSPDLSRETGANVLTF
cdr3_nt: TGTGCCAGCAGCCCCGACCTTAGTCGGGAGACTGGGGCCAACGTCCTGACTTTC

d_call: .
v_call: TRBV27
clone_size: .
j_call: TRBJ1-5
cdr3_aa: CASSSLGGGRPQHF
cdr3_nt: TGTGCCAGCAGTTCATTGGGAGGGGGTCGGCCCCAGCATTTT

d_call: .
v_call: TRBV5-6
clone_size: .
j_call: TRBJ1-2
cdr3_aa: CASSLRGVDGYTF
cdr3_nt: TGTGCCAGCAGCTTGAGGGGGGTGGATGGCTACACCTTC

d_call: .
v_call: TRBV10-3
clone_size: .
j_call: TRBJ2-2
cdr3_aa: CAIRPGHSTGELFF
cdr3_nt: TGTGCCATCAGACCGGGACATAGCACCGGGGAGCTGTTTTTT

d_call: .
v_call: TRBV6-2/TRBV6-3
clone_size: many
j_call: TRBJ2-7
cdr3_aa: CASSYKSSSYEQYF
cdr3_nt: TGTGCCAGCAGTTACAAGTCCAGCTCCTACGAGCAGTACTTC

d_call: .
v_call: TRBV5-6
clone_size: .
j_call: TRBJ1-4
cdr3_aa: CASSADGNEKLFF
cdr3_nt: TGTGCCAGCAGCGCGGACGGAAATGAAAAACTGTTTTTT

d_call: TRBD2
v_call: TRBV5-1
clone_size: few
j_call: TRBJ2-5
cdr3_aa: CASSLAGLALETQYF
cdr3_nt: TGCGCCAGCAGCTTGGCAGGACTAGCGTTAGAGACCCAGTACTTC

d_call: TRBD2
v_call: TRBV5-1
clone_size: .
j_call: TRBJ2-7
cdr3_aa: CASRVAGAYEQYF
cdr3_nt: TGCGCCAGCAGGGTAGCGGGAGCCTACGAGCAGTACTTC

d_call: .
v_call: TRBV11-3
clone_size: .
j_call: TRBJ1-2
cdr3_aa: CASSSQGFYGYTF
cdr3_nt: TGTGCCAGCAGTTCCCAGGGTTTTTATGGCTACACCTTC

d_call: .
v_call: TRBV6-5
clone_size: .
j_call: TRBJ1-6
cdr3_aa: CASSSRDLHF
cdr3_nt: TGTGCCAGCAGTTCGAGGGACCTCCACTTT

d_call: TRBD1
v_call: TRBV7-9
clone_size: .
j_call: TRBJ2-1
cdr3_aa: CASSLLAGGNEQFF
cdr3_nt: TGTGCCAGCAGCTTACTGGCAGGGGGCAATGAGCAGTTCTTC

d_call: .
v_call: TRBV28
clone_size: .
j_call: TRBJ1-5
cdr3_aa: CASSFTEMRAEPQHF
cdr3_nt: TGTGCCAGCAGTTTCACAGAAATGCGGGCAGAGCCCCAGCATTTT

d_call: .
v_call: TRBV28
clone_size: .
j_call: TRBJ1-4
cdr3_aa: CASSRGRMREKLFF
cdr3_nt: TGTGCCAGCAGTCGAGGGAGAATGAGAGAAAAACTGTTTTTT

d_call: .
v_call: TRBV11-2
clone_size: .
j_call: TRBJ1-1
cdr3_aa: CASSLAGWDTEAFF
cdr3_nt: TGTGCCAGCAGCTTAGCGGGATGGGACACTGAAGCTTTCTTT

d_call: .
v_call: TRBV19
clone_size: once
j_call: TRBJ2-5
cdr3_aa: CASSGRLNQETQYF
cdr3_nt: TGTGCCAGTAGTGGGAGACTGAACCAAGAGACCCAGTACTTC

d_call: .
v_call: TRBV15
clone_size: .
j_call: TRBJ1-4
cdr3_aa: CATSRDFGATNEKLFF
cdr3_nt: TGTGCCACCAGCAGAGATTTCGGTGCAACTAATGAAAAACTGTTTTTT

d_call: TRBD1
v_call: TRBV5-6
clone_size: .
j_call: TRBJ1-1
cdr3_aa: CASSLDRGAEAFF
cdr3_nt: TGTGCCAGCAGCTTGGACAGGGGGGCTGAAGCTTTCTTT